The rows below give T cell receptor beta chains drawn from one sample of a study of control samples from healthy donors and cancer patients. Sequenced by immunoSEQ multiplex PCR; TCRdb stores in-frame clones only, minus some. The table includes over 65,000 clones, 85% to 90% detected once. Sequences were obtained from PBMCs. The receptors shown here come from a woman aged 45-65 years with colorectal cancer. CDR3s include the opening cysteine and the closing phenylalanine or tryptophan. The order of the fields is V gene, D gene, clone size, J gene, CDR3 DNA, CDR3 protein. The D gene is left open where the match is weak. Not every row has a clone size; where given, it reads once, few, many or a size class.

v_gene: TRBV5-4; d_gene: -; abundance: -; j_gene: TRBJ1-2; CDR3nt: TGTGCCAGCAGCTTCCAGGGTGGCTATGGCTACACCTTC; CDR3aa: CASSFQGGYGYTF
v_gene: TRBV5-6; d_gene: -; abundance: -; j_gene: TRBJ2-1; CDR3nt: TGTGCCAGCAGCTCTAAGGGACGTTCCTCCTACAATGAGCAGTTCTTC; CDR3aa: CASSSKGRSSYNEQFF
v_gene: TRBV6-5; d_gene: -; abundance: -; j_gene: TRBJ1-3; CDR3nt: TGTGCCAGCAGTTACTCCCCTTCTGGAAACACCATATATTTT; CDR3aa: CASSYSPSGNTIYF
v_gene: TRBV4-3; d_gene: -; abundance: -; j_gene: TRBJ2-1; CDR3nt: TGCGCCAGCAGCCAGGACAGTTACAATGAGCAGTTCTTC; CDR3aa: CASSQDSYNEQFF
v_gene: TRBV5-6; d_gene: -; abundance: -; j_gene: TRBJ2-6; CDR3nt: TGTGCCAGCAGTAACAGGGAATTAGGTGGGGCCAACGTCCTGACTTTC; CDR3aa: CASSNRELGGANVLTF
v_gene: TRBV4-3; d_gene: -; abundance: once; j_gene: TRBJ2-6; CDR3nt: TGCGCCAGCAGCCAAGACGGTAGAACTAGCCCCTCTGGGGCCAACGTCCTGACTTTC; CDR3aa: CASSQDGRTSPSGANVLTF
v_gene: TRBV5-6; d_gene: TRBD1; abundance: -; j_gene: TRBJ2-5; CDR3nt: TGTGCCAGCAGCGAACTTACAGGGGGCGGGGAGACCCAGTACTTC; CDR3aa: CASSELTGGGETQYF
v_gene: TRBV6-5; d_gene: -; abundance: -; j_gene: TRBJ1-6; CDR3nt: TGTGCCAGTTCTAGGTCGGACTCACCCCTCCACTTT; CDR3aa: CASSRSDSPLHF
v_gene: TRBV19; d_gene: -; abundance: once; j_gene: TRBJ2-5; CDR3nt: TGTGCCAGTAGTATTACCAAAGGACAGTCAGAGACCCAGTACTTC; CDR3aa: CASSITKGQSETQYF
v_gene: TRBV29-1; d_gene: -; abundance: -; j_gene: TRBJ1-2; CDR3nt: TGCAGCGTTGGAGGAGGGGGCTATGGCTACACCTTC; CDR3aa: CSVGGGGYGYTF
v_gene: TRBV7-6; d_gene: -; abundance: -; j_gene: TRBJ1-1; CDR3nt: TGTGCCAGCAGCCTCCAGGGGCAAACTGAAGCTTTCTTT; CDR3aa: CASSLQGQTEAFF
v_gene: TRBV20-1; d_gene: -; abundance: -; j_gene: TRBJ2-1; CDR3nt: TGCAGTGCTAGTGGGGCATACAATGAGCAGTTCTTC; CDR3aa: CSASGAYNEQFF
v_gene: TRBV7-6; d_gene: -; abundance: -; j_gene: TRBJ2-3; CDR3nt: TGTGCCAGCAGCGATAGCACAGATACGCAGTATTTT; CDR3aa: CASSDSTDTQYF
v_gene: TRBV7-2; d_gene: -; abundance: -; j_gene: TRBJ1-4; CDR3nt: TGTGCCAGCAGCTTAGTGGGGTCGGGGGACAATAATGAAAAACTGTTTTTT; CDR3aa: CASSLVGSGDNNEKLFF
v_gene: TRBV11-3; d_gene: -; abundance: few; j_gene: TRBJ2-2; CDR3nt: TGTGCCAGCAGCCCTCGACCAGGGGCCGGGGAGCTGTTTTTT; CDR3aa: CASSPRPGAGELFF
v_gene: TRBV27; d_gene: TRBD1; abundance: -; j_gene: TRBJ1-2; CDR3nt: TGTGCCAGCAGTCCCGTCGGGACAGCAGTTAGTGGCTACACCTTC; CDR3aa: CASSPVGTAVSGYTF
v_gene: TRBV29-1; d_gene: TRBD2; abundance: -; j_gene: TRBJ2-2; CDR3nt: TGCAGCGTGGGGGGGAGGAGCGGTTACACCGGGGAGCTGTTTTTT; CDR3aa: CSVGGRSGYTGELFF
v_gene: TRBV30; d_gene: TRBD1; abundance: -; j_gene: TRBJ1-2; CDR3nt: TGTGCCTGGACGCAGGGGGCTGGCTACACCTTC; CDR3aa: CAWTQGAGYTF
v_gene: TRBV5-1; d_gene: -; abundance: once; j_gene: TRBJ2-2; CDR3nt: TGCGCCAGCAGCCCGTCGGCACAGTCTGGCACCGGGGAGCTGTTTTTT; CDR3aa: CASSPSAQSGTGELFF
v_gene: TRBV7-2; d_gene: -; abundance: -; j_gene: TRBJ1-5; CDR3nt: TGTGCCAGCAGCCTGGTGGGGGGGATCCATCAGCCCCAGCATTTT; CDR3aa: CASSLVGGIHQPQHF
v_gene: TRBV7-8; d_gene: -; abundance: -; j_gene: TRBJ1-1; CDR3nt: TGTGCCAGCAGCCCCTTGGGACGGCTGAACACTGAAGCTTTCTTT; CDR3aa: CASSPLGRLNTEAFF
v_gene: TRBV6-2/TRBV6-3; d_gene: -; abundance: -; j_gene: TRBJ2-5; CDR3nt: TGTGCCAGCAGTTTCCTTGGGGAGACCCAGTACTTC; CDR3aa: CASSFLGETQYF
v_gene: TRBV5-1; d_gene: TRBD1; abundance: -; j_gene: TRBJ1-3; CDR3nt: TGCGCCAGCAGCTTGGCGGGACAGTCGGAAAACACCATATATTTT; CDR3aa: CASSLAGQSENTIYF
v_gene: TRBV19; d_gene: -; abundance: -; j_gene: TRBJ2-5; CDR3nt: TGTGCCAGTAACCCACCTGACCAGCAAGAGACCCAGTACTTC; CDR3aa: CASNPPDQQETQYF
v_gene: TRBV11-1; d_gene: TRBD1; abundance: -; j_gene: TRBJ1-1; CDR3nt: TGTGCCAGCAGCCTGGGCAGGGGGGGGACTGAAGCTTTCTTT; CDR3aa: CASSLGRGGTEAFF
v_gene: TRBV6-1; d_gene: TRBD2; abundance: -; j_gene: TRBJ2-1; CDR3nt: TGTGCCAGCAGTGAAGGGACTAGCGCTTACAATGAGCAGTTCTTC; CDR3aa: CASSEGTSAYNEQFF
v_gene: TRBV4-3; d_gene: -; abundance: once; j_gene: TRBJ1-5; CDR3nt: TGCGCCAGCAGCCAAGATGCCCTTCCACAGGGTGTCAATCAGCCCCAGCATTTT; CDR3aa: CASSQDALPQGVNQPQHF
v_gene: TRBV4-2; d_gene: -; abundance: -; j_gene: TRBJ1-1; CDR3nt: TGTGCCAGCGGGTACAGGGCGCCGAACACTGAAGCTTTCTTT; CDR3aa: CASGYRAPNTEAFF
v_gene: TRBV18; d_gene: TRBD1; abundance: once; j_gene: TRBJ1-1; CDR3nt: TGTGCCAGCTCACCTACAACAGGGGGAAGGACTGAAGCTTTCTTT; CDR3aa: CASSPTTGGRTEAFF